The 16 T cell receptor beta chains below were found in one sample sequenced in a study of cytomegalovirus exposure and HLA in healthy donors. PCR involved 60 Vbeta and 13 Jbeta primers. Data came from immunoSEQ multiplex PCR; TCRdb stores just in-frame clones and leaves some out. This sample has about 210,000 clones; around 78% occur once, and the top ten carry 12% to 15%. The sequenced sample consisted of PBMCs. These TCRs come from a woman between 25 and 40 years old in good health and CMV-seropositive.

The chain combines TRBV5-1 with TRBJ2-2; 7 nucleotides match TRBD1. There are 15 residues in the CDR3. Germline CDR1 and CDR2: SGHRS and YFSETQ. The V segment lost 9 bases and the J segment 2 bases; nucleotides outside the gene matches: 10. CDR3 sequence reads: CATRGTGDNTGELFF. The CDR3 region has the DNA TGCGCCACTAGGGGCACAGGGGACAACACCGGGGAGCTGTTTTTT.

The rearrangement uses TRBV28 and TRBJ2-7; TRBD2 matches 11 bases. V dropped 6 bases and J dropped 4; count of bases not matched to a gene: 8. CDR3 length: 15 residues. From germline, CDR1 is MDHEN and CDR2 SYDVKM. The CDR3 region has the DNA TGTGCCAGCAGGGCCGCTAGCGGGGGGATATACGAGCAGTACTTC. This translates into CASRAASGGIYEQYF.

The V call is TRBV14, the J call TRBJ2-7; D is uncertain. CDR3 length equals 12 residues. Germline lookup yields CDR1 SGHDN and CDR2 FVKESK. V was cut by 5 bases and J by 2 bases, with 7 bases left in between. DNA of the CDR3: TGTGCCAGCAGCGCAAGCGCCTACGAGCAGTACTTC. Encoded protein: CASSASAYEQYF.

This clone was picked up a small number of times. The chain is built from TRBV2 and TRBJ2-7, with 7 bases aligning to TRBD2. Germline-derived CDR1 and CDR2 are SNHLY and FYNNEI. This CDR3 comprises 15 residues. Trimming at V came to 10 bases and at J to 5 bases, leaving 17 bases not matched to a gene. The chain's CDR3 is CAIKDWGGSGNEQYF. The CDR3 region has the DNA TGTGCCATTAAAGATTGGGGCGGGAGTGGGAACGAGCAGTACTTC.

The V call is TRBV28, the J call TRBJ2-1; D may be TRBD2 (6 bases). Trimming took 3 bases from V and 2 from J, leaving 8 bases between them. Germline CDR1 is MDHEN and CDR2 is SYDVKM. The CDR3 contains 14 residues. CDR3 DNA sequence: TGTGCCAGCAGTTTTAGCGGAGCCTACAATGAGCAGTTCTTC. Protein: CASSFSGAYNEQFF. The complete variable domain, with remaining parts taken from reference TRBV28 and TRBJ2-1, reads DVKVTQSSRYLVKRTGEKVFLECVQDMDHENMFWYRQDPGLGLRLIYFSYDVKMKEKGDIPEGYSVSREKKERFSLILESASTNQTSMYLCASSFSGAYNEQFFGPGTRLTVL.

V and J are TRBV5-5 and TRBJ1-4, with D tentatively TRBD1 (5 bases). V gave up 7 bases and J gave up 0 bases, with 13 bases separating them. CDR1 SGHKS and CDR2 YYEKEE come from the germline V gene (reference sequence). This CDR3 is built from 15 residues. Written as DNA, the CDR3 is TGTGCCAGCTGTAGTAGGGGTGCAACTAATGAAAAACTGTTTTTT. It encodes CASCSRGATNEKLFF. Using reference TRBV5-5 and TRBJ1-4 for the parts outside the CDR3, the full variable domain is DAGVTQSPTHLIKTRGQQVTLRCSPISGHKSVSWYQQVLGQGPQFIFQYYEKEERGRGNFPDRFSARQFPNYSSELNVNALLLGDSALYLCASCSRGATNEKLFFGSGTQLSVL.

This chain links TRBV6-1 with TRBJ2-7; possibly TRBD1 for D (5 bases). Germline V gives CDR1 MNHNS, CDR2 SASEGT. V was pared by 4 bases and J by 2 bases, with 9 bases between. This CDR3 is built from 13 residues. In DNA form, the CDR3 reads TGTGCCAGCAGTGCGGGCAGGGCCTACGAGCAGTACTTC. Encoded protein: CASSAGRAYEQYF.

The chain has TRBV6-1 and TRBJ1-2, with D possibly matching TRBD1 (6 bases). V lost 7 bases to trimming and J lost 8 bases, with 17 bases between them. Germline V gene data show CDR1 as MNHNS and CDR2 as SASEGT. CDR3 size: 13 residues. Written as DNA, the CDR3 is TGTGCCAGCACCAACGCGGGGGCTGGAGGCTACACCTTC. Translation: CASTNAGAGGYTF.

The sample holds one count of this clone. The chain uses TRBV12-2 and TRBJ2-5; no DNA check was done on the table's D call, TRBD1. TRBV12-2 is a pseudogene segment. The CDR3 runs 20 residues. The CDR3 is CASRLAGGTGWDAHQETQYF. The CDR3 nucleotides read TGTGCAAGTCGCTTAGCAGGGGGGACAGGGTGGGACGCCCACCAAGAGACCCAGTACTTC.

This chain connects TRBV7-2 to TRBJ2-5, with D uncertain. Germline CDR1 reads SGHTA; CDR2 reads FQGNSA. Trimming took 6 bases from V and 2 from J, leaving 7 bases between them. The CDR3 runs 12 residues. In nucleotides, the CDR3 is TGTGCCAGCAGTGAGGCACAAGAGACCCAGTACTTC. Amino acids: CASSEAQETQYF.

This rearrangement joins TRBV28 to TRBJ2-3, with TRBD1 matching 10 bases. Unmatched junction bases numbered 9, after V lost 10 bases and J lost 5 bases. Germline assignment: CDR1 MDHEN and CDR2 SYDVKM. This CDR3 has 14 amino acids. The CDR3 bases are TGTGCCACTTCTACCCGGGACAGGGGAGATACGCAGTATTTT. It encodes CATSTRDRGDTQYF.

V is TRBV7-9 and J is TRBJ2-7; the match to TRBD2 covers 8 bases. The CDR3 has 14 amino acids. V lost 1 base and J lost 5; bases outside the gene matches: 4. The germline V gene has CDR1 SEHNR and CDR2 FQNEAQ (reference sequence). The chain's CDR3 is CASSLGLAKDEQYF. CDR3 bases: TGTGCCAGCAGCTTAGGACTAGCGAAGGACGAGCAGTACTTC.

This clone was observed a handful of times. J is TRBJ2-1 and V is TRBV11-2; D is undetermined. With 5 bases removed from V and 1 base from J, the gap between germline ends came to 12 bases. Per germline, CDR1 SGHAT and CDR2 FQNNGV. This CDR3 comprises 15 residues. The CDR3 nucleotides read TGTGCCAGCAGCCGACCGCTAGGTTCCTACAATGAGCAGTTCTTC. This translates into CASSRPLGSYNEQFF.

This chain links TRBV7-2 with TRBJ2-2; 15 bases fit TRBD2. In germline, CDR1 is SGHTA, CDR2 FQGNSA. The CDR3 runs to 17 residues. Trimming cost V 1 base and J 6 bases; bases outside gene matches: 3. The CDR3 loop is CASSLVGTSGRSGELFF. The CDR3 coding sequence is TGTGCCAGCAGCTTAGTAGGGACTAGCGGGAGGTCCGGGGAGCTGTTTTTT.

The chain is built from TRBV11-2 and TRBJ2-1, with 8 bases fitting TRBD2. This CDR3 is 14 amino acids long. Trimming cost V 2 bases and J 6 bases; bases outside gene matches: 3. The germline V gene has CDR1 SGHAT and CDR2 FQNNGV. The CDR3 DNA is TGTGCCAGCAGCTTACTAGCGGGCCGCAATGAGCAGTTCTTC. Protein product: CASSLLAGRNEQFF. The whole variable domain, remainder taken from reference TRBV11-2 and TRBJ2-1, is EAGVAQSPRYKIIEKRQSVAFWCNPISGHATLYWYQQILGQGPKLLIQFQNNGVVDDSQLPKDRFSAERLKGVDSTLKIQPAKLEDSAVYLCASSLLAGRNEQFFGPGTRLTVL.

The chain recombines TRBV5-4 with TRBJ2-3; 10 nucleotides align to TRBD2. CDR1 is SGHNT and CDR2 is YYREEE in the germline V gene (reference sequence). This CDR3 has 15 amino acids. V was clipped by 5 bases and J by 6 bases; unmatched bases: 9. This CDR3 reads CASSTGLADSDTQYF. The CDR3 region has the DNA TGTGCCAGCAGTACTGGACTAGCGGACTCCGATACGCAGTATTTT.